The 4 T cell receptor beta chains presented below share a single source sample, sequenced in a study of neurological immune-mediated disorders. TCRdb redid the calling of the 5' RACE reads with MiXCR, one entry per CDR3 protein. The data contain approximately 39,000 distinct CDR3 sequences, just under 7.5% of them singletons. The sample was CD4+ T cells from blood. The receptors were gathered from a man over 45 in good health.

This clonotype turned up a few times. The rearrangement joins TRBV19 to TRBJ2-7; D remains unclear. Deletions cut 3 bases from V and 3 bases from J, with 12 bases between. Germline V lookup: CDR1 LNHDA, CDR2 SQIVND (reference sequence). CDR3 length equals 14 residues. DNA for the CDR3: TGTGCCAGTAGTATTTCGACCGAGTTCTACGAGCAGTACTTC. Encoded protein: CASSISTEFYEQYF.

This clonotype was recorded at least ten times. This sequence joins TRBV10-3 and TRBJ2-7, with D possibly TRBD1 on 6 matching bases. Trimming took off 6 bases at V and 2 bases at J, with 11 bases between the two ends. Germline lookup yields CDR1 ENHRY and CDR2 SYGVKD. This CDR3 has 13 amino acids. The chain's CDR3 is CAIRGDITYEQYF. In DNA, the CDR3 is TGTGCCATCAGGGGGGACATCACCTACGAGCAGTACTTC.

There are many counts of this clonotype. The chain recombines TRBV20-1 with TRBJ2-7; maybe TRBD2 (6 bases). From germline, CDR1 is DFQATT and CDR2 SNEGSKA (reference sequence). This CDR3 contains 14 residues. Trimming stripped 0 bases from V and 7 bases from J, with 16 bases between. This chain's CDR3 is CSARDGGLPTEQYF. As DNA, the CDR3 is TGCAGTGCTAGAGATGGGGGACTTCCTACGGAGCAGTACTTC.

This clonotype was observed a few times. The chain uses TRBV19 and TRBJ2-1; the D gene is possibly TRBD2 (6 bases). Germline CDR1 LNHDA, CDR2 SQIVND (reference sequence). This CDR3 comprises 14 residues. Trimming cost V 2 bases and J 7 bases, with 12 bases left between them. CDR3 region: CASSIRERLNEQFF. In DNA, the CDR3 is TGTGCCAGTAGTATACGGGAGCGGTTGAATGAGCAGTTCTTC. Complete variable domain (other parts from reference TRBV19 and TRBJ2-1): DGGITQSPKYLFRKEGQNVTLSCEQNLNHDAMYWYRQDPGQGLRLIYYSQIVNDFQKGDIAEGYSVSREKKESFPLTVTSAQKNPTAFYLCASSIRERLNEQFFGPGTRLTVL.